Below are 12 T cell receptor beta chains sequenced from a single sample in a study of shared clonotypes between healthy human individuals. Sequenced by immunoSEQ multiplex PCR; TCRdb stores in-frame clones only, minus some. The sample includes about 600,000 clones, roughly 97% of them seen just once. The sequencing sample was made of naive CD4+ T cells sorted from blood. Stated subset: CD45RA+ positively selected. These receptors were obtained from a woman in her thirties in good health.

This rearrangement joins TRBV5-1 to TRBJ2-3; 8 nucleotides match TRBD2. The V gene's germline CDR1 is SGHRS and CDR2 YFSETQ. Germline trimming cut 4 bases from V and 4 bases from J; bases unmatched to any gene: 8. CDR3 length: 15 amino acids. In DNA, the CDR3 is TGCGCCAGCAGCCCGAAAGCGGGAGCCCCAGATACGCAGTATTTT. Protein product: CASSPKAGAPDTQYF.

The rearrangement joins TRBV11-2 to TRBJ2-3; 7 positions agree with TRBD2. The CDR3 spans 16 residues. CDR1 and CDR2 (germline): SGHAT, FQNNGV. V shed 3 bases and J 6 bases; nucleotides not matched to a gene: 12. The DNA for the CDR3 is TGTGCCAGCAGCTTTCAGGGACTACCAGGGTTGGATACGCAGTATTTT. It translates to CASSFQGLPGLDTQYF.

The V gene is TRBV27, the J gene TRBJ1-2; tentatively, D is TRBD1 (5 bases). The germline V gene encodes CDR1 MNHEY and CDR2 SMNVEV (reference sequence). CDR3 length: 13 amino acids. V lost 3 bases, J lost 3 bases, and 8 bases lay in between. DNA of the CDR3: TGTGCCAGCAGTTTCGGCAGGGACTATGGCTACACCTTC. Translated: CASSFGRDYGYTF.

This chain's CDR3 is CASGSSYNEQFF. CDR3 nucleotides: TGTGCCAGCGGGAGCTCCTACAATGAGCAGTTCTTC. The chain joins TRBV6-5 to TRBJ2-1, with a weak D call TRBD2 (5 bases). The V end was cut by 8 bases, the J end by 0 bases, with 5 bases between. In germline, CDR1 is MNHEY, CDR2 SVGAGI. The CDR3 is made up of 12 amino acids.

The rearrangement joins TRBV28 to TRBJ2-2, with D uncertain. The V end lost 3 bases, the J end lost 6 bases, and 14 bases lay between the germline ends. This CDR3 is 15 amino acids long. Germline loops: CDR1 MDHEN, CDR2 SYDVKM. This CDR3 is CASSFLRKEAGELFF. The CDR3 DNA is TGTGCCAGCAGTTTCCTTCGAAAGGAAGCCGGGGAGCTGTTTTTT.

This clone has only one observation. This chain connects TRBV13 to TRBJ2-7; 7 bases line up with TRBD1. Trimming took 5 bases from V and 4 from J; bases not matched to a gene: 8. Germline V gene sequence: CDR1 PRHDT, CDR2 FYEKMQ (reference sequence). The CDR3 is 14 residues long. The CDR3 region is CASSVRDSFYEQYF. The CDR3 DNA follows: TGTGCCAGCAGCGTCCGGGACAGTTTTTACGAGCAGTACTTC. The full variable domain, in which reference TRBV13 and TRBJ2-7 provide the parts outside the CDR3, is AAGVIQSPRHLIKEKRETATLKCYPIPRHDTVYWYQQGPGQDPQFLISFYEKMQSDKGSIPDRFSAQQFSDYHSELNMSSLELGDSALYFCASSVRDSFYEQYFGPGTRLTVT.

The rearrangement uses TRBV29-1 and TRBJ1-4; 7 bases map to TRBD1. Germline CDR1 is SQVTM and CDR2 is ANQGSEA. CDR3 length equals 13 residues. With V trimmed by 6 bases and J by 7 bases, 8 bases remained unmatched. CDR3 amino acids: CSVERQGGEKLFF. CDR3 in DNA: TGCAGCGTGGAGCGACAGGGTGGTGAAAAACTGTTTTTT.

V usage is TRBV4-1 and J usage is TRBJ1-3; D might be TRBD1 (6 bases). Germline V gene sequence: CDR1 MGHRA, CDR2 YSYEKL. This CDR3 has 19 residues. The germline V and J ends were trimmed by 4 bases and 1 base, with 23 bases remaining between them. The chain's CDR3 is CASSRGWGQGPPSGNTIYF. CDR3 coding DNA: TGCGCCAGCAGCCGGGGGTGGGGTCAGGGGCCACCTTCTGGAAACACCATATATTTT.

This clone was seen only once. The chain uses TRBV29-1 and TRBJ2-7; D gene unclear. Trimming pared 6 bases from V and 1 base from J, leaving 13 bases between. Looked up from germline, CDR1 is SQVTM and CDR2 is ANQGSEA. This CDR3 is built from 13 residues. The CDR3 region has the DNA TGCAGCGTCTCGTTTCTGAGTTCCTACGAGCAGTACTTC. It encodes CSVSFLSSYEQYF.

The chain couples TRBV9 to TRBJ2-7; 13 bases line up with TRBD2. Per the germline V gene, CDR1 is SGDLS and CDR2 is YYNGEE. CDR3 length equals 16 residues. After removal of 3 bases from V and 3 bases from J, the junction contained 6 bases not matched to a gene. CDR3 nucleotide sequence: TGTGCCAGCAGCGGTGGGACTAGCGGGAATATCTACGAGCAGTACTTC. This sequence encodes CASSGGTSGNIYEQYF.

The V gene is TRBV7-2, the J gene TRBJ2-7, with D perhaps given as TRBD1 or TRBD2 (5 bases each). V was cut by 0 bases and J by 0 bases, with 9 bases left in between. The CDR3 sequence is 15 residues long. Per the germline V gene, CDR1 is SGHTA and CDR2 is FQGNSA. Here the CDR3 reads CASSLAGTSSYEQYF. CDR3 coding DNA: TGTGCCAGCAGCTTAGCAGGGACGAGCTCCTACGAGCAGTACTTC.

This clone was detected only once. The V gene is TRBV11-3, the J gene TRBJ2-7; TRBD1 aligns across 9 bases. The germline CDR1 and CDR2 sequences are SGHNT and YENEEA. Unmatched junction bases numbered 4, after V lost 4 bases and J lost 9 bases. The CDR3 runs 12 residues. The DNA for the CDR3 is TGTGCCAGCAGCTATACAGGGGGCGTGCAGTACTTC. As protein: CASSYTGGVQYF. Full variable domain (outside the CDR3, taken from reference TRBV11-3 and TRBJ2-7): EAGVVQSPRYKIIEKKQPVAFWCNPISGHNTLYWYLQNLGQGPELLIRYENEEAVDDSQLPKDRFSAERLKGVDSTLKIQPAELGDSAVYLCASSYTGGVQYFGPGTRLTVT.